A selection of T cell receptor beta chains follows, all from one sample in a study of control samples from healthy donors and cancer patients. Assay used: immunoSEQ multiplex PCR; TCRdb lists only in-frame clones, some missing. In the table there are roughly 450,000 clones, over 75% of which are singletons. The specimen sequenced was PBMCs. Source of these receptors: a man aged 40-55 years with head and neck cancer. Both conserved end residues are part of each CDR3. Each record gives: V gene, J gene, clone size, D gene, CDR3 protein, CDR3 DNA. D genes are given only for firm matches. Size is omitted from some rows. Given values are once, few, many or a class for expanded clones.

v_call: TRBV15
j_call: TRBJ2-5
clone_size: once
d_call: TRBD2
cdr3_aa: CATSAGGAQETQYF
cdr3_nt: TGTGCCACCAGCGCGGGGGGGGCGCAAGAGACCCAGTACTTC

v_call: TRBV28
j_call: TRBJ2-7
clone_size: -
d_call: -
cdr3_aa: CASTGGGPYEQYF
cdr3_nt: TGTGCCAGCACCGGCGGGGGCCCCTACGAGCAGTACTTC

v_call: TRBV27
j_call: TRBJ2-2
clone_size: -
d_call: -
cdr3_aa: CASSPDTPGELFF
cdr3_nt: TGTGCCAGCAGTCCGGACACTCCCGGGGAGCTGTTTTTT

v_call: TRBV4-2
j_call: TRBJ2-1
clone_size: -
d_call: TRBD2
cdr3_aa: CASSQDRGGSYNEQFF
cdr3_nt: TGTGCCAGCAGCCAAGATCGGGGGGGTTCCTACAATGAGCAGTTCTTC

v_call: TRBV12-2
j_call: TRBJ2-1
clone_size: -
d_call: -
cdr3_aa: CASRPGGLACEQFF
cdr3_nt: TGTGCAAGTCGCCCTGGGGGACTAGCGTGTGAGCAGTTCTTC

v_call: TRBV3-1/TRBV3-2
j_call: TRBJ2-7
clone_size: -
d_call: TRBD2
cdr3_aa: CASTRTSGSYEQYF
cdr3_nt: TGTGCCAGCACCAGGACTAGCGGCTCCTACGAGCAGTACTTC

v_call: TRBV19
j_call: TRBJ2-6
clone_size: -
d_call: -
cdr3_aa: CASSIILGDGGANVLTF
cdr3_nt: TGTGCCAGTAGTATAATTCTGGGGGATGGTGGGGCCAACGTCCTGACTTTC

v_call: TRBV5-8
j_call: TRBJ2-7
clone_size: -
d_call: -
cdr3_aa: CASSVNPREQYF
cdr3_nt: TGTGCCAGCAGCGTGAACCCTCGGGAGCAGTACTTC

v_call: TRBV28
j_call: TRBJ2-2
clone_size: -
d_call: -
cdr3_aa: CASSPLAAGTGELFF
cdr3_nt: TGTGCCAGCAGTCCCCTTGCAGCGGGCACCGGGGAGCTGTTTTTT

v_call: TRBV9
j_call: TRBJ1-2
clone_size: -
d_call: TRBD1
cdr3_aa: CASSAAGGGSYGYTF
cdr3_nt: TGTGCCAGCAGCGCGGCAGGGGGCGGTAGCTATGGCTACACCTTC

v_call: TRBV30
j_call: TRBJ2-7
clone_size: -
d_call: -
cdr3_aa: CAGAAGPYEQYF
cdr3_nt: TGTGCCGGAGCGGCAGGGCCGTACGAGCAGTACTTC

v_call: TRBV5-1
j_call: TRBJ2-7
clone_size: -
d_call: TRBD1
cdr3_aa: CASSSGQGYEQYF
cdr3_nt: TGCGCCAGCAGCTCGGGACAGGGTTACGAGCAGTACTTC

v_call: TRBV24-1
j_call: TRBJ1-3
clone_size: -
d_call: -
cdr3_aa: CATRSLTKPGASSGNTIYF
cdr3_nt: TGTGCCACCAGGTCCTTAACAAAACCAGGCGCGTCCTCTGGAAACACCATATATTTT

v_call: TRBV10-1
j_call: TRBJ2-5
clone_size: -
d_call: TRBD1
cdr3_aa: CATGEGQGVRETQYF
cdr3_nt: TGCGCCACAGGTGAGGGACAGGGTGTTAGGGAGACCCAGTACTTC

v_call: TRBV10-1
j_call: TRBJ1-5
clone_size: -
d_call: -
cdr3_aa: CASSEDSTQPQHF
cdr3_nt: TGCGCCAGCAGTGAGGACAGTACTCAGCCCCAGCATTTT

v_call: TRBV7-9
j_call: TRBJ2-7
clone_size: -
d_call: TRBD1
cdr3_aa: CASSSPGQGTYEQYF
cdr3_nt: TGTGCCAGCAGCTCACCGGGACAGGGGACCTACGAGCAGTACTTC

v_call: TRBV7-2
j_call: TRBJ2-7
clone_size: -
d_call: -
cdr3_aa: CASSSPVAGVRTYEQYF
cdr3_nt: TGTGCCAGCAGCTCGCCAGTCGCAGGGGTAAGGACCTACGAGCAGTACTTC

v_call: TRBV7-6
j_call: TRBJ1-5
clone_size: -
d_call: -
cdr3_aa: CASSLAAGNQPQHF
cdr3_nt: TGTGCCAGCAGCTTAGCGGCGGGAAATCAGCCCCAGCATTTT

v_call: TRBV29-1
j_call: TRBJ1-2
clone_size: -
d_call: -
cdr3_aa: CSVEDATRPYGYTF
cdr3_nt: TGCAGCGTTGAAGATGCGACACGACCCTATGGCTACACCTTC

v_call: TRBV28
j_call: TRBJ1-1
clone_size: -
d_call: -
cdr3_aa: CASSSPQGWDGMNTEAFF
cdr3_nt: TGTGCCAGCAGTTCACCTCAGGGGTGGGACGGCATGAACACTGAAGCTTTCTTT

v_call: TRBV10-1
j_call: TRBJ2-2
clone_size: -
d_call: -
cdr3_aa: CASSEGLSSPGELFF
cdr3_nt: TGCGCCAGCAGTGAGGGACTGTCCTCCCCCGGGGAGCTGTTTTTT

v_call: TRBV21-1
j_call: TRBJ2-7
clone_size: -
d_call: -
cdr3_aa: CASSKVGKSYEQYF
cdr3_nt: TGTGCCAGCAGCAAGGTCGGCAAATCCTACGAGCAGTACTTC

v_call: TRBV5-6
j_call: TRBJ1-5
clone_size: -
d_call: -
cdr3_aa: CASSMWDQPQHF
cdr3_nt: TGTGCCAGCAGCATGTGGGATCAGCCCCAGCATTTT

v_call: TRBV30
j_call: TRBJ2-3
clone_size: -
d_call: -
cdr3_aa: CAWTPLEGGTDTQYF
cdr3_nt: TGTGCCTGGACTCCCCTCGAAGGGGGTACAGATACGCAGTATTTT

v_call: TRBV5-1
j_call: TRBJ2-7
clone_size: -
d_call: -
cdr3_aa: CASSRDSNYEQYF
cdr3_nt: TGCGCCAGCAGTCGGGACTCAAACTACGAGCAGTACTTC

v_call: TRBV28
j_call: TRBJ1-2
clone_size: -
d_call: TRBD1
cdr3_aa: CASRETGGSSIYGYTF
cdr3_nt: TGTGCCAGCAGGGAGACAGGGGGCTCTTCAATCTATGGCTACACCTTC

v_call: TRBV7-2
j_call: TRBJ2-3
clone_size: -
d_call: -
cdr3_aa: CASSLRTFTDTQYF
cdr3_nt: TGTGCCAGCAGCTTAAGGACCTTCACAGATACGCAGTATTTT

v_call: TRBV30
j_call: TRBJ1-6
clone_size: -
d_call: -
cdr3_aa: CASSRGSASPLHF
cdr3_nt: TGTGCCTCCTCCAGGGGATCGGCTTCACCCCTCCACTTT

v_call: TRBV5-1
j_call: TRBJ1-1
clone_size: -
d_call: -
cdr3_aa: CASSLGGGTEAFF
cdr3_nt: TGCGCCAGCAGCTTGGGGGGTGGCACTGAAGCTTTCTTT

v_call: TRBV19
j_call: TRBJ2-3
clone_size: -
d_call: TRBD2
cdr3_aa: CASSIISGGSSTDTQYF
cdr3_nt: TGTGCCAGTAGTATAATAAGCGGGGGGTCTAGCACAGATACGCAGTATTTT